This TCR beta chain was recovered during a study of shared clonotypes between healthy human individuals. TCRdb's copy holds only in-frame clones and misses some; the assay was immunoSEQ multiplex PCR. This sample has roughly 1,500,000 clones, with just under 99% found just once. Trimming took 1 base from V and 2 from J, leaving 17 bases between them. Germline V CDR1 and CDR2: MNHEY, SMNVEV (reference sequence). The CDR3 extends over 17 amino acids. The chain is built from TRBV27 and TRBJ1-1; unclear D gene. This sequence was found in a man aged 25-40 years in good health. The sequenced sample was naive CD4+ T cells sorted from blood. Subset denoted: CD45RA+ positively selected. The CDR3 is CASSLYSHSLTNTEAFF. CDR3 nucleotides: TGTGCCAGCAGTTTATACAGCCACAGCCTAACAAACACTGAAGCTTTCTTT.